What follows describes a single TCR beta chain. Trimming cost V 9 bases and J 3 bases; bases outside gene matches: 13. The CDR3 extends over 15 amino acids. Germline V gives CDR1 MNHEY, CDR2 SMNVEV (reference sequence). It was 75,000 to 100,000 TCR templates that were assayed per sample. Clones were read by immunoSEQ multiplex PCR, and TCRdb kept only the in-frame ones, dropping some. The data contain some 75,000 clones, 93% of them singletons. The data originate from a study of siplizumab effects on memory and regulatory T cells. This clonotype was obtained from a human donor in good health. Sequencing was done on a sample of CD8+ T cells sorted from blood. The rearrangement uses TRBV27 and TRBJ1-1; 7 bases map to TRBD1. The CDR3 loop is CASQTDRTEDTEAFF. As DNA, the CDR3 is TGTGCCAGTCAGACGGACAGGACTGAGGACACTGAAGCTTTCTTT.